Given below is one T cell receptor beta chain in context. The data originate from a study of type 1 regulatory T cells. Study summary: T-allo10 is an in vitro-generated, Tr1-enriched CD4 T cell product specific for alloantigen.

TCRdb reanalysed the reads using MiXCR and keeps one entry per CDR3 protein. Seen here are some 90,000 distinct CDR3 sequences, roughly 28% observed once, and the top ten hold less than 2.5%. The sequenced sample was CD4+ T cells, either the whole sample or a sorted fraction (not recorded which). This sequence was found in a human donor in good health.

CDR3 nucleotides: TGTGCCAGCAGCCCCCAGCACAGGGGTTACGAGCAGTACTTC. Its protein is CASSPQHRGYEQYF. The chain joins TRBV9 to TRBJ2-7; 7 bases agree with TRBD1. V shed 4 bases, J shed 4 bases, and the junction held 8 bases outside the gene matches. Per the germline V gene, CDR1 is SGDLS and CDR2 is YYNGEE. CDR3 length equals 14 residues. The full variable domain, its missing parts supplied by reference TRBV9 and TRBJ2-7, is DSGVTQTPKHLITATGQRVTLRCSPRSGDLSVYWYQQSLDQGLQFLIQYYNGEERAKGNILERFSAQQFPDLHSELNLSSLELGDSALYFCASSPQHRGYEQYFGPGTRLTVT.